The sequence of this T cell receptor (beta chain) was determined in a study of CD8 T cells in ankylosing spondylitis (dated by TCRdb to 2017 to 2019). For the wider study: T cell receptor beta repertoires were profiled in healthy donors and ankylosing spondylitis patients so that disease-linked TCR variants could be found. The full study cohort was made up of 25 ankylosing spondylitis patients and 108 healthy donors. Peripheral blood samples were taken, and synovial fluid was additionally collected from ankylosing spondylitis patients. General conclusions and limits of the study: A CD8+ phenotype was shown by the disease-linked clones, which were found at relatively low frequencies in peripheral blood. Some motif variants were previously reported in synovial fluid and blood of reactive arthritis patients, suggesting common disease-initiation mechanisms. According to the report, matched synovial fluid samples from ankylosing spondylitis patients were significantly enriched for the disease-linked clones. A TCR beta motif of fewer than 10 highly homologous amino acid variants appeared characteristic of blood from ankylosing spondylitis patients.

This clonotype was seen more than once but under ten times. Which antigen it targets is not known. Base quality data are lacking; no much larger clone is found one base away. CDR1 and CDR2 are drawn from the germline V gene: SGDLS, YYNGEE. The V and J ends are trimmed by 0 bases and 6 bases, leaving 10 bases between them. The CDR3 runs 14 amino acids, cysteine and phenylalanine included. The sequence is cut down to CDR3 DNA, 42 bases in frame from base 1. Reads for this sample came from an Illumina HiSeq 2500. TCR beta libraries were prepared by quantitative 5'-RACE with molecular barcodes. Turning to the authors' computational methods: Disease-linked TCR variants were identified with a new computational method built on a probabilistic model of VDJ rearrangement. TCRdb ran its own pipeline on the public reads, namely fastp trimming at Q25 and MiXCR clone calling, and kept in-frame beta chains. Rows merge per CDR3 protein into single entries with the most common DNA and genes. These V and J calls are TCRdb output, not the study's own analysis. Present in this sample are some 400,000 distinct CDR3 sequences, around 20% of which were seen just once. The top ten clones comprise about 17% of the sample.

This clonotype originated in a male donor with ankylosing spondylitis. The rearranged segments are TRBV9 and TRBJ2-1; no D gene call is confident. The sequenced sample consisted of blood, either unsorted or a sorted T cell fraction (not recorded which). The CDR3 has the sequence CASSVALHRNEQFF. The nucleotides read TGTGCCAGCAGCGTAGCTTTGCACCGCAATGAGCAGTTCTTC.